The rows below give T cell receptor beta chains drawn from one sample of a study of metastatic and nonmetastatic thyroid tumors. TCRdb reprocessed the PCR reads using MiXCR. Counted here are 7,000 to 8,500 clones, roughly 24% occurring once; the ten biggest clones make up around 16%. The sequenced sample consisted of tumor tissue. The receptors stem from a female donor with papillary thyroid cancer or a benign thyroid nodule (not recorded which). Some clones in this sample may be carry-over from other donors' samples. Each CDR3 is given with its conserved first and last residue. A D gene is named only where the DNA matches it firmly. Where a row states a size, it is once, few, many or the class of an expanded clone; other rows omit it.

>TRBV9|TRBD1|TRBJ2-6|many
CASSVGQGGANVLTF
TGTGCCAGCAGCGTAGGACAGGGGGGGGCCAACGTCCTGACTTTC
>TRBV7-9|TRBD1|TRBJ1-4|many
CASSLAYPMTGWGNEKLFF
TGTGCCAGCAGCTTAGCCTATCCCATGACAGGGTGGGGTAATGAAAAACTGTTTTTT
>TRBV28|TRBD1|TRBJ1-1|few
CASIHRSTGVRGAFF
TGTGCCAGCATCCACCGATCGACAGGGGTCCGTGGAGCTTTCTTT
>TRBV28|TRBD1|TRBJ1-2|NA
CASSDPPDRVYGYTF
TGTGCCAGCAGTGACCCCCCGGACAGGGTCTATGGCTACACCTTC
>TRBV7-9|NA|TRBJ2-1|NA
CATSRAGATFYEQFF
TGTGCCACCAGCCGCGCGGGGGCGACGTTCTATGAGCAGTTCTTC
>TRBV19|NA|TRBJ2-1|NA
CASSIVFGLDYNEQFF
TGTGCCAGTAGTATAGTATTCGGGCTAGATTACAATGAGCAGTTCTTC
>TRBV6-1|TRBD2|TRBJ2-7|few
CASSESLAVYQSSYEQYF
TGTGCCAGCAGTGAGTCCCTAGCGGTATACCAAAGCTCCTACGAGCAGTACTTC
>TRBV5-1|NA|TRBJ2-5|many
CASSLNEETQYF
TGCGCCAGCAGCTTGAATGAAGAGACCCAGTACTTC
>TRBV10-3|NA|TRBJ2-1|NA
CAISELGGSEPDDEQFF
TGTGCCATCAGTGAGTTAGGGGGTTCCGAACCCGACGATGAGCAGTTCTTC
>TRBV11-2|NA|TRBJ2-2|medium-sized
CASGDRRGELFF
TGTGCCAGTGGAGACAGAAGGGGGGAGCTGTTTTTT
>TRBV20-1|TRBD2|TRBJ2-7|NA
CSASRGGGRLGEQYF
TGCAGTGCTAGCCGCGGGGGGGGAAGGCTCGGGGAGCAGTACTTC
>TRBV5-6|TRBD1|TRBJ1-5|NA
CASSLGTGPQPQHF
TGTGCCAGCAGCTTGGGGACAGGACCTCAGCCCCAGCATTTT
>TRBV14|NA|TRBJ2-5|few
CARSSYEETQYF
TGTGCCAGAAGCAGTTATGAGGAGACCCAGTACTTC
>TRBV6-1|NA|TRBJ1-4|medium-sized
CASSGRQVLNEKLFF
TGTGCCAGCAGTGGGAGACAGGTCCTTAATGAAAAACTGTTTTTT
>TRBV11-1|TRBD2|TRBJ2-3|NA
CASSPKRLAGVADTQYF
TGTGCCAGCAGCCCCAAAAGACTAGCGGGAGTGGCAGATACGCAGTATTTT
>TRBV28|NA|TRBJ1-2|medium-sized
CASSLTGKNYGYTF
TGTGCCAGCAGTTTAACAGGGAAGAACTATGGCTACACCTTC
>TRBV7-9|NA|TRBJ2-2|many
CASYDWTNTGELFF
TGTGCCAGCTACGACTGGACGAACACCGGGGAGCTGTTTTTT
>TRBV5-1|TRBD2|TRBJ2-2|NA
CASSLGLAGAGELFF
TGCGCCAGCAGCTTGGGACTAGCGGGAGCCGGGGAGCTGTTTTTT
>TRBV27|TRBD2|TRBJ2-4|once
CPIRTTSGGAVNIQYF
TGTCCCATCAGAACGACTAGCGGGGGGGCCGTTAACATTCAGTACTTC
>TRBV5-1|NA|TRBJ2-7|NA
CASSPDEVYEQYF
TGCGCCAGCAGCCCCGACGAGGTCTACGAGCAGTACTTC
>TRBV30|NA|TRBJ1-2|many
CACLSLEGYTF
TGTGCCTGCTTAAGTCTCGAGGGCTACACCTTC
>TRBV13|TRBD1|TRBJ1-1|many
CASSRSGQGRMNTEAFF
TGTGCCAGCAGCCGATCGGGACAGGGAAGAATGAACACTGAAGCTTTCTTT
>TRBV5-1|TRBD2|TRBJ2-4|many
CASSLVMGEGNIQYF
TGCGCCAGCAGCCTCGTGATGGGGGAGGGAAACATTCAGTACTTC
>TRBV27|TRBD2|TRBJ2-2|few
CASSLAGLAGANTGELFF
TGTGCCAGCAGCCTTGCGGGACTAGCGGGGGCCAACACCGGGGAGCTGTTTTTT
>TRBV9|NA|TRBJ2-3|many
CASSRLVNTDTQYF
TGTGCCAGCAGCCGACTAGTTAACACAGATACGCAGTATTTT
>TRBV2|TRBD1|TRBJ2-1|medium-sized
CASSNNRGDYNEQFF
TGTGCCAGCAGTAATAACAGGGGGGACTACAATGAGCAGTTCTTC
>TRBV5-5|NA|TRBJ2-7|NA
CASSPWKLIGEQYF
TGTGCCAGCAGCCCTTGGAAATTAATTGGCGAGCAGTACTTC
>TRBV4-3|NA|TRBJ1-1|NA
CASSSAGGDTEAFF
TGCGCCAGCAGCTCCGCGGGGGGGGACACTGAAGCTTTCTTT
>TRBV5-1|TRBD2|TRBJ2-1|NA
CASSVGLAGVEDEQFF
TGCGCCAGCAGCGTGGGACTAGCGGGAGTAGAAGATGAGCAGTTCTTC
>TRBV11-2|TRBD2|TRBJ2-7|many
CASSLDLLAGRHEQYF
TGTGCCAGCAGCTTAGATTTACTAGCGGGTCGGCACGAGCAGTACTTC
>TRBV28|TRBD1|TRBJ1-6|few
CASSLWSGQNSPLHF
TGTGCCAGCAGTTTATGGTCGGGACAGAATTCACCCCTCCACTTT
>TRBV7-2|TRBD2|TRBJ2-1|once
CASSLTASGGYNEQFF
TGTGCCAGCAGCCTTACCGCTAGCGGGGGTTACAATGAGCAGTTCTTC
>TRBV11-3|TRBD1|TRBJ2-7|medium-sized
CASSSSGTGNNEQYF
TGTGCCAGCAGCTCCTCCGGGACAGGGAACAACGAGCAGTACTTC
>TRBV3-1|TRBD1|TRBJ1-1|many
CASSQGTVNTEAFF
TGTGCCAGCAGCCAGGGGACAGTGAACACTGAAGCTTTCTTT
>TRBV13|TRBD2|TRBJ2-7|many
CASSPVAGPSYEQYF
TGTGCCAGCAGCCCTGTAGCGGGCCCCTCCTACGAGCAGTACTTC
>TRBV20-1|TRBD1|TRBJ2-7|few
CSARREGALYEQYF
TGCAGTGCTAGACGTGAGGGGGCGCTTTACGAGCAGTACTTC
>TRBV19|TRBD2|TRBJ2-1|few
CASSTGLAGTNEQFF
TGTGCCAGTAGTACTGGACTAGCGGGCACCAATGAGCAGTTCTTC
>TRBV11-1|NA|TRBJ2-2|many
CASSPGQLTNTGELFF
TGTGCCAGCAGCCCCGGACAGTTAACGAACACCGGGGAGCTGTTTTTT
>TRBV11-2|NA|TRBJ1-2|NA
CASSFGGGYGYTF
TGTGCCAGCAGCTTCGGAGGGGGCTATGGCTACACCTTC
>TRBV6-1|NA|TRBJ2-7|few
CASSEAGPYEQYF
TGTGCCAGCAGTGAGGCAGGGCCCTACGAGCAGTACTTC
>TRBV27|TRBD2|TRBJ2-7|NA
CASSLAGLEIYEQYF
TGTGCCAGCAGCCTTGCGGGACTAGAAATCTACGAGCAGTACTTC
>TRBV5-1|NA|TRBJ1-6|few
CASRPGGDSPLHF
TGCGCCAGCCGACCGGGCGGTGATTCACCCCTCCACTTT
>TRBV12-3/TRBV12-4|TRBD2|TRBJ2-5|NA
CASINSLAGLETQYF
TGTGCCAGCATTAACTCTTTAGCGGGATTGGAGACCCAGTACTTC
>TRBV9|TRBD1|TRBJ1-1|many
CASSAGTGGMNTEAFF
TGTGCCAGCAGTGCCGGGACAGGGGGTATGAACACTGAAGCTTTCTTT
>TRBV4-1|TRBD2|TRBJ2-5|many
CASSQALGGQETQYF
TGCGCCAGCAGCCAAGCCCTGGGGGGGCAAGAGACCCAGTACTTC
>TRBV13|TRBD1|TRBJ2-2|NA
CASSTPGQENTCELFF
TGTGCCAGCAGTACGCCGGGACAGGAGAACACCTGCGAGCTTTTTTTT
>TRBV19|TRBD1|TRBJ1-1|medium-sized
CASSIDRGRSEAFF
TGTGCCAGTAGTATCGACAGGGGGAGAAGTGAAGCTTTCTTT
>TRBV4-1|NA|TRBJ2-7|many
CASSQDRTPREQYF
TGCGCCAGCAGCCAAGATCGGACGCCCCGCGAGCAGTACTTC
>TRBV7-8|NA|TRBJ2-3|once
CASSWLFTDTQYF
TGTGCCAGCTCATGGCTTTTTACAGATACGCAGTATTTT